The next 3 T cell receptor beta chains were all read from a single sample in a study of identical twins. TCRdb used MiXCR to reprocess the 5' RACE reads, holding one entry per CDR3 protein. Found here are roughly 1,500,000 distinct CDR3 sequences, about 31% of them singletons; the top ten hold about 0.27%. The sequenced material came from cord blood. These receptors came from a newborn girl in good health.

On this clonotype: It may be a read error: a sequence one base away is much more abundant. This sequence joins TRBV7-9 and TRBJ2-1; D is unresolved. CDR1 SEHNR and CDR2 FQNEAQ come from the germline V gene (reference sequence). The CDR3 is 15 amino acids. The CDR3 sequence: CASSLPGSSYDEQFF. The CDR3 bases are TGTGCCAGCAGCTTACCGGGTAGCTCCTACGATGAGCAGTTCTTC.

This clonotype was seen many times. The junction does not match germline at one end; this may be a read error. The chain recombines TRBV27 with TRBJ1-1, with D maybe TRBD1 (5 bases). This CDR3 has 15 residues. CDR1 and CDR2 from the germline V gene are MNHEY and SMNVEV (reference sequence). CDR3 bases: TGTGCCAGCAGCTTATCGGGGGGGTTGAACACTGAAGCTTTCTTT. It translates to CASSLSGGLNTEAFF.

This chain joins TRBV14 and TRBJ2-7; D gene unclear. The CDR3 covers 17 residues. CDR1 and CDR2 from the germline V gene are SGHDN and FVKESK. V was clipped by 0 bases and J by 0 bases, with 15 bases between them. This CDR3 reads CASSQESMTGSSYEQYF. The CDR3 DNA sequence: TGTGCCAGCAGCCAAGAAAGCATGACGGGCAGCTCCTACGAGCAGTACTTC.